Presented here are 8 T cell receptor beta chains from one specimen sequenced in a study of T cell repertoires in cytomegalovirus infection. MiXCR was run by TCRdb on the reads, yielding one entry per CDR3 protein. The sample has approximately 250,000 distinct CDR3 sequences, approximately 7% seen once; the top ten hold roughly 6.5%. Sequenced sample: PBMCs. The receptors originated from a human donor in good health (CMV status not recorded). Some clones in this sample may be carry-over from other donors' samples.

This clonotype came up a few times. The chain uses TRBV20-1 and TRBJ2-7; 11 bases align to TRBD2. The germline V gene encodes CDR1 DFQATT and CDR2 SNEGSKA (reference sequence). CDR3 length: 14 residues. Losses at the gene ends were 3 bases for V and 2 bases for J; bases not matched to a gene: 3. The CDR3 reads CSASLSGGAYEQYF. DNA for the CDR3: TGCAGTGCTAGCCTTAGCGGGGGGGCCTACGAGCAGTACTTC.

As regards this clonotype: A much more abundant neighbour one base away suggests this may be a read error. This chain joins TRBV6-5 and TRBJ2-7; D is perhaps TRBD1 or TRBD2 (6 bases each). The V and J ends lost 11 bases and 5 bases respectively, with 19 bases between them. The CDR3 has 13 residues. Germline CDR1 reads MNHEY; CDR2 reads SVGAGI. CDR3 coding DNA: TGTGCCGTACAAAAATCGGGGGCGAACGAGCAGTACTTC. Its protein is CAVQKSGANEQYF.

This clonotype was seen repeatedly, ten times or more. The chain links TRBV5-5 to TRBJ2-2; D is unresolved. Germline-derived CDR1 and CDR2 are SGHKS and YYEKEE (reference sequence). With 0 bases removed from V and 5 bases from J, the gap between germline ends came to 11 bases. The CDR3 length is 15 residues. The CDR3 here is CASSLEASRTGELFF. CDR3 coding DNA: TGTGCCAGCAGCTTGGAGGCCTCGAGGACCGGGGAGCTGTTTTTT.

This clonotype was counted at least ten times. The J gene is TRBJ2-1, the V gene TRBV6-2 or TRBV6-3; D not resolved. CDR3 length: 12 residues. The germline CDR1 and CDR2 sequences are MNHEY and SVGEGT. The germline V and J ends were trimmed by 0 bases and 8 bases, with 5 bases remaining between them. CDR3 DNA sequence: TGTGCCAGCAGTTACTCGAGCGATGAGCAGTTCTTC. Translation: CASSYSSDEQFF.

Many counts were recorded for this clonotype. CDR3 amino acids: CASSQGLAGNNEQFF. The DNA for the CDR3 is TGTGCCAGCAGCCAAGGACTAGCGGGGAACAATGAGCAGTTCTTC. The chain employs TRBV7-2 and TRBJ2-1; 12 bases match TRBD2. The CDR3 consists of 15 residues. Germline trimming cut 5 bases from V and 5 bases from J; bases unmatched to any gene: 4. Germline V lookup: CDR1 SGHTA, CDR2 FQGNSA.

This clonotype has more than one count but fewer than ten. The chain links TRBV20-1 to TRBJ2-7; D is unclear. Trimming took 1 base from V and 3 from J, leaving 19 bases between them. The CDR3 runs to 16 residues. Germline CDR1 reads DFQATT; CDR2 reads SNEGSKA (reference sequence). In DNA, the CDR3 is TGCAGTGCTAGAGTACCCTCAGGTATAAATTACTACGAGCAGTACTTC. This encodes CSARVPSGINYYEQYF.

In its sample, this clonotype was seen many times. V usage is TRBV7-2 and J usage is TRBJ2-1, with a tentative D call TRBD2 (7 bases). This CDR3 has 16 residues. V dropped 6 bases and J dropped 0 bases, with 15 bases sitting between them. CDR1 is SGHTA, CDR2 FQGNSA, per germline. CDR3 bases: TGTGCCAGCAGACTAGGGGGGGGACCCTCCTACAATGAGCAGTTCTTC. It codes for CASRLGGGPSYNEQFF.

This clonotype was counted ten times or more. The chain is built from TRBV7-2 and TRBJ1-1, with D possibly matching TRBD1 (5 bases). Looked up from germline, CDR1 is SGHTA and CDR2 is FQGNSA. The CDR3 sequence is 14 residues long. V was shortened by 3 bases and J by 3 bases, with 11 bases between the two germline ends. The CDR3 protein is CASSFRQRDTEAFF. In DNA form, the CDR3 reads TGTGCCAGCAGCTTCAGACAGCGGGACACTGAAGCTTTCTTT.